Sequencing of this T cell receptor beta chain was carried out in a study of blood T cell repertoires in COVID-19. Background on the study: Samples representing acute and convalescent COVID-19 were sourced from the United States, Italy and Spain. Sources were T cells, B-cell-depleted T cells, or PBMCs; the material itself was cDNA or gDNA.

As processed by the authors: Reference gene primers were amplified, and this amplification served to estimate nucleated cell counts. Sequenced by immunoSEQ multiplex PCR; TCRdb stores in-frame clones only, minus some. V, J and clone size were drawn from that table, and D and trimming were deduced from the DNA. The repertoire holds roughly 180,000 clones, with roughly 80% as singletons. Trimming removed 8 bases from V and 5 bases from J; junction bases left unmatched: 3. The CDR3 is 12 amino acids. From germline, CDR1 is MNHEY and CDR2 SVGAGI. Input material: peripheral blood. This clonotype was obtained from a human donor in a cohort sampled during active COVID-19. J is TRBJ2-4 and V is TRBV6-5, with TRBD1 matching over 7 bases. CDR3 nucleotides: TGTGCCAGCCAGGGGGACGAAAACATTCAGTACTTC. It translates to CASQGDENIQYF.